This T cell receptor (beta chain) was recorded in a study of blood T cell repertoires in COVID-19. Across the study: T cells, B-cell-depleted T cells, or PBMCs supplied cDNA or gDNA.

Seattle researchers signed up patients amid active infection and tracked them longitudinally. This CDR3 is 13 amino acids long. The germline V gene has CDR1 SGHRS and CDR2 YFSETQ. V gave up 4 bases and J gave up 2 bases, with 6 bases separating them. Sequenced by immunoSEQ multiplex PCR; TCRdb stores in-frame clones only, minus some. The data show approximately 390,000 clones, with about 89% seen just once and 2.3% held by the top ten. Sequencing was performed on peripheral blood. The gene calls are TRBV5-1 and TRBJ1-4; D may be TRBD1 (6 bases). The sequence derives from a woman aged 55-70 years with COVID-19, enrolled during active disease. This CDR3 is CASSGGTNEKLFF. The CDR3 coding sequence is TGCGCCAGCAGCGGGGGCACTAATGAAAAACTGTTTTTT.